A single sample is the source of the 32 T cell receptor beta chains below, sequenced in a study of T-cell memory formation after mild COVID-19 (dated by TCRdb to 2020 to 2023). Libraries were constructed by 5' RACE. Sequencer: Illumina NovaSeq 6000. The raw public reads went through TCRdb reprocessing: fastp at Q25, MiXCR clone calling, in-frame beta chains kept. Identical CDR3 proteins give one entry, which carries the most common genes and DNA. The sample has 200,000 to 300,000 distinct CDR3 sequences on record, over 15% of them singletons. 20% to 25% of the sample lies in the top ten. Sequencing was carried out using PBMCs or a T cell subset sorted from them (not recorded which). These receptors were collected from a man between 18 and 35 years old who had mild COVID-19 (a few samples of this study predate the infection). The sample titles of this study are shuffled in the database, so cell type and time point are left out; the donor was told from shared clones.

The chain recombines TRBV5-5 with TRBJ2-6; D is unresolved. V was trimmed by 0 bases and J by 0 bases, leaving 1 base between them. CDR3 length: 14 residues. Germline CDR1 reads SGHKS; CDR2 reads YYEKEE (reference sequence). CDR3 region: CASSLASGANVLTF. The CDR3 nucleotides are TGTGCCAGCAGCTTGGCCTCTGGGGCCAACGTCCTGACTTTC.

V and J are TRBV6-2 or TRBV6-3 and TRBJ2-4, with D perhaps matching TRBD1 or TRBD2 (5 bases each). Per germline, CDR1 MNHEY and CDR2 SVGEGT. Trimming removed 2 bases from V and 9 bases from J, with 8 bases in between. This CDR3 has 12 residues. In DNA, the CDR3 is TGTGCCAGCAGTTACAGGGACGGCATTCAGTACTTC. Protein: CASSYRDGIQYF.

The chain couples TRBV4-3 to TRBJ1-5; D ambiguous. This CDR3 region has 14 residues. V lost 0 bases, J lost 3 bases, and 6 bases lay in between. The germline V gene encodes CDR1 LGHNA and CDR2 YSLEER. The CDR3 protein is CASSQESINQPQHF. DNA of the CDR3: TGCGCCAGCAGCCAAGAGAGTATCAATCAGCCCCAGCATTTT.

The chain couples TRBV12-3 or TRBV12-4 to TRBJ2-5; 9 nucleotides line up with TRBD1. There are 15 residues in the CDR3. V gave up 5 bases and J gave up 2 bases; unmatched junction bases: 6. The CDR3 loop reads CASSEGQGPQETQYF. CDR3 DNA: TGTGCCAGCAGTGAAGGACAGGGGCCACAAGAGACCCAGTACTTC.

This clonotype was counted a few times. The chain carries TRBV10-3 and TRBJ2-3; 7 nucleotides agree with TRBD1. The CDR3 covers 14 residues. The J segment lost 2 bases and the V segment lost 7 bases, leaving 6 bases of the junction unmatched. Germline loops: CDR1 ENHRY, CDR2 SYGVKD. CDR3 region: CAITTDRATDTQYF. In nucleotides, the CDR3 is TGTGCCATCACCACCGACAGGGCCACAGATACGCAGTATTTT.

The table lists this clonotype with a few counts. The rearrangement joins TRBV5-6 to TRBJ1-1; D is unresolved. The CDR3 has 11 residues. Germline values: CDR1 SGHDT, CDR2 YYEEEE. V was clipped by 1 base and J by 7 bases, with 5 bases between them. CDR3 sequence: CASSLRSEAFF. CDR3 nucleotides: TGTGCCAGCAGCTTGAGAAGTGAAGCTTTCTTT.

This chain joins TRBV4-1 and TRBJ1-2; no reliable D call. Trimming left V 3 bases short and J 1 base short, with 6 bases between. Germline V lookup: CDR1 MGHRA, CDR2 YSYEKL. The CDR3 length is 13 residues. DNA for the CDR3: TGCGCCAGCAGCCAGAAGGTTAACTATGGCTACACCTTC. Amino acid sequence: CASSQKVNYGYTF.

The chain combines TRBV10-2 with TRBJ2-2; D gene unclear. The CDR3 has 11 residues. Between the trimmed V and J ends, which lost 3 bases and 6 bases, there was a span of 2 bases. The germline CDR1 and CDR2 sequences are WSHSY and SAAADI. The CDR3 DNA sequence: TGCGCCAGCAGTGATTCCGGGGAGCTGTTTTTT. Protein: CASSDSGELFF.

The chain has TRBV7-9 and TRBJ2-1; D tentatively reads TRBD1 or TRBD2 (5 bases each). Germline V gene data show CDR1 as SEHNR and CDR2 as FQNEAQ (reference sequence). CDR3 length equals 15 residues. The V gene lost 5 bases and the J gene lost 7 bases, with 18 bases spanning the gap. Here the CDR3 DNA reads TGTGCCAGCAGCCCGAGCCAGGGAGTGGCGAATGAGCAGTTCTTC. Its translation is CASSPSQGVANEQFF.

The rearrangement joins TRBV10-2 to TRBJ1-2; no reliable D call. Trimming removed 2 bases from V and 2 bases from J, with 6 bases in between. The V gene's germline CDR1 is WSHSY and CDR2 SAAADI. This CDR3 spans 13 amino acids. The CDR3 DNA reads as TGCGCCAGCAGTGAGGTGGTAAACTATGGCTACACCTTC. It codes for CASSEVVNYGYTF.

The J gene is TRBJ2-2, the V gene TRBV7-2; unclear D gene. Trimming cost V 1 base and J 2 bases, with 14 bases left between them. The germline CDR1 and CDR2 sequences are SGHTA and FQGNSA. This CDR3 has 17 amino acids. CDR3 DNA: TGTGCCAGCAGCTTAGGCGCACCTAGTCTTAACACCGGGGAGCTGTTTTTT. Translated, it gives CASSLGAPSLNTGELFF.

This clonotype has more than one count but fewer than ten. V usage is TRBV4-3 and J usage is TRBJ2-5; 10 bases agree with TRBD2. The CDR3 spans 15 residues. V shed 3 bases and J 2 bases; nucleotides not matched to a gene: 3. The germline gives CDR1 LGHNA, CDR2 YSLEER. The CDR3: CASSQVAGGQETQYF. The DNA for the CDR3 is TGCGCCAGCAGCCAGGTAGCGGGGGGACAAGAGACCCAGTACTTC.

This clonotype was counted at least ten times. The V and J genes are TRBV5-4 and TRBJ2-1; a weak D match, TRBD2 (5 bases). The CDR3 extends over 15 amino acids. V lost 4 bases and J lost 4, with 15 bases in between. CDR1 is SGHNT, CDR2 YYREEE, per germline (reference sequence). The CDR3 DNA reads TGTGCCAGCAGCGCCGACTTGGGAGATTACAATGAGCAGTTCTTC. Protein: CASSADLGDYNEQFF.

The chain joins TRBV9 to TRBJ1-6; a weak D match, TRBD1 (5 bases). Germline CDR1 reads SGDLS; CDR2 reads YYNGEE. Trimming removed 4 bases at V and 10 bases at J, with 15 bases between. The CDR3 is 14 amino acids. The CDR3 loop is CASSPQVEGSPLHF. The CDR3 nucleotides read TGTGCCAGCAGCCCACAGGTGGAAGGGTCACCCCTCCACTTT.

In this sample, this clonotype turned up a few times. The CDR3, as DNA: TGTGCCAGCAGCGTAGCTGGTAATAGTAGGAGCAACGAGCAGTACTTC. Encoded protein: CASSVAGNSRSNEQYF. V usage is TRBV9 and J usage is TRBJ2-7; D uncertain. Deletions cut 0 bases from V and 5 bases from J, with 18 bases between. Germline V gene lookup returns CDR1 SGDLS and CDR2 YYNGEE. The CDR3 consists of 16 residues.

The chain couples TRBV7-2 to TRBJ1-1, with a tentative D call TRBD1 (5 bases). Germline-derived CDR1 and CDR2 are SGHTA and FQGNSA. Trimming shortened V by 5 bases and J by 1 base, and 14 bases separated the two germline ends. CDR3 size: 15 residues. This CDR3 reads CASSPQQGRNTEAFF. CDR3 sequence (DNA): TGTGCCAGCAGCCCCCAGCAGGGTAGGAACACTGAAGCTTTCTTT.

This clonotype was detected only a few times. The rearrangement links TRBV12-3 or TRBV12-4 to TRBJ2-3; TRBD2 matches at 7 bases. The V gene end was trimmed by 3 bases and the J gene end by 8 bases; junction bases not matched to a gene: 5. The CDR3 covers 13 residues. Written as DNA, the CDR3 is TGTGCCAGCAGTTTTGTCCCGGGGGGTACGCAGTATTTT. This codes for CASSFVPGGTQYF.

This clonotype has only a few counts. V usage is TRBV10-3 and J usage is TRBJ2-1; TRBD2 agrees at 11 bases. Germline CDR1 is ENHRY and CDR2 is SYGVKD. V lost 4 bases and J lost 4; bases outside the gene matches: 6. This CDR3 region has 16 residues. CDR3 DNA: TGTGCCATCAGTGGGTCTAGCGGGGGGTTGTACAATGAGCAGTTCTTC. This translates into CAISGSSGGLYNEQFF.

The rearrangement links TRBV3-1 to TRBJ1-1, with a possible D match to TRBD1 (5 bases). V was pared by 3 bases and J by 3 bases, with 11 bases between. Germline V gives CDR1 LGHDT, CDR2 YNNKEL (reference sequence). This CDR3 region has 14 residues. The DNA of the CDR3 is TGTGCCAGCAGCCAGGGGCCGTTGGACACTGAAGCTTTCTTT. Its protein is CASSQGPLDTEAFF.

This clonotype was picked up a small number of times. This chain links TRBV20-1 with TRBJ2-5; no definite D call. Trimming shortened V by 5 bases and J by 0 bases, and 13 bases separated the two germline ends. Germline V gene data show CDR1 as DFQATT and CDR2 as SNEGSKA (reference sequence). The CDR3 loop spans 14 amino acids. CDR3 region: CSAPRRLYQETQYF. CDR3 DNA sequence: TGCAGTGCTCCCCGACGGTTGTACCAAGAGACCCAGTACTTC.

The genes are TRBV5-6 and TRBJ2-7, with D possibly called TRBD1 or TRBD2 (5 bases each). CDR1 SGHDT and CDR2 YYEEEE come from the germline V gene. CDR3 length: 15 residues. V lost 4 bases to trimming and J lost 4 bases, with 18 bases between them. The CDR3 DNA is TGTGCCAGCAGCGCACCTCTGAGGGGTTCATACGAGCAGTACGTC. Its protein product is CASSAPLRGSYEQYV.

The gene calls are TRBV7-9 and TRBJ1-2, with TRBD1 matching 7 bases. Germline values: CDR1 SEHNR, CDR2 FQNEAQ (reference sequence). After removal of 3 bases from V and 8 bases from J, the junction contained 6 bases not matched to a gene. CDR3 length: 13 residues. The CDR3 coding sequence is TGTGCCAGCAGCTTCCGACAGGGAGACGGCTACACCTTC. Residues: CASSFRQGDGYTF.

The chain uses TRBV29-1 and TRBJ2-3, with 9 bases identical to TRBD2. CDR1 SQVTM and CDR2 ANQGSEA come from the germline V gene. The CDR3 is 13 residues long. The J segment lost 10 bases and the V segment lost 5 bases, leaving 10 bases of the junction unmatched. CDR3 in DNA: TGCAGCGTTACGGCGGGGGGGCCTACGGCGCAGTATTTT. Its protein is CSVTAGGPTAQYF.

The genes are TRBV28 and TRBJ2-7, with D perhaps TRBD2 (6 bases). CDR1 and CDR2 from the germline V gene are MDHEN and SYDVKM. The germline V and J ends were trimmed by 6 bases and 3 bases, with 21 bases remaining between them. The CDR3 is 16 amino acids. The CDR3 is CASSQGRTNQFYEQYV. CDR3 DNA sequence: TGTGCCAGCAGCCAGGGTCGGACTAACCAGTTCTACGAGCAGTACGTC.

This clonotype was seen a handful of times. The chain couples TRBV28 to TRBJ2-7; D call uncertain. Trimming took off 5 bases at V and 3 bases at J, with 14 bases between the two ends. The CDR3 runs 14 residues. The germline CDR1 and CDR2 sequences are MDHEN and SYDVKM. CDR3 sequence reads: CASSPLGANYEQYV. The CDR3 coding sequence is TGTGCCAGCAGTCCCCTCGGCGCGAACTACGAGCAGTACGTC.

This rearrangement joins TRBV7-9 to TRBJ1-6; D unresolved. Trimming pared 2 bases from V and 8 bases from J, leaving 13 bases between. The germline V gene has CDR1 SEHNR and CDR2 FQNEAQ (reference sequence). The CDR3 contains 15 residues. CDR3 region: CASSLMTGLDSPLHF. The CDR3 region has the DNA TGTGCCAGCAGCTTAATGACCGGTCTGGATTCACCCCTCCACTTT. Supplemented by reference TRBV7-9 and TRBJ1-6, the full variable domain reads DTGVSQNPRHKITKRGQNVTFRCDPISEHNRLYWYRQTLGQGPEFLTYFQNEAQLEKSRLLSDRFSAERPKGSFSTLEIQRTEQGDSAMYLCASSLMTGLDSPLHFGNGTRLTVT.

Only a few counts were recorded for this clonotype. The V call is TRBV21-1, the J call TRBJ1-2. TRBV21-1 is shown as a pseudogene. The CDR3 has 15 amino acids. The CDR3 spells CASSKAGDSNYGYTF. CDR3 nucleotide sequence: TGTGCCAGCAGCAAAGCGGGGGACTCTAACTATGGCTACACCTTC.

The chain employs TRBV5-4 and TRBJ1-5; D not resolved. The CDR3 contains 14 residues. V was clipped by 4 bases and J by 1 base, with 9 bases between them. CDR1 is SGHNT and CDR2 is YYREEE in the germline V gene (reference sequence). This CDR3 is CASSRFGSNQPQHF. The CDR3 DNA follows: TGTGCCAGCAGCCGGTTCGGGAGCAATCAGCCCCAGCATTTT.

V is TRBV4-3 and J is TRBJ2-3, with 11 bases matching TRBD2. The ends lost 0 bases at V and 3 bases at J; junction bases unmatched: 5. Germline V gene lookup returns CDR1 LGHNA and CDR2 YSLEER. The CDR3 length is 17 residues. CDR3 DNA sequence: TGCGCCAGCAGCCAAGATAGTAGCGGGGGGGCGACAGATACGCAGTATTTT. This sequence encodes CASSQDSSGGATDTQYF.

This rearrangement joins TRBV28 to TRBJ2-5; D not certain. CDR1 and CDR2 (germline): MDHEN, SYDVKM. This CDR3 spans 15 amino acids. Trimming shortened V by 5 bases and J by 2 bases, and 15 bases separated the two germline ends. The DNA for the CDR3 is TGTGCCAGCAGTCACCGGGCCCGAAATCAAGAGACCCAGTACTTC. Amino acid sequence: CASSHRARNQETQYF.

With regard to this clonotype: A much larger clonotype is one base distant, so this may be a read error. The gene calls are TRBV2 and TRBJ2-3; 7 bases are a match to TRBD1. CDR1 and CDR2 (germline): SNHLY, FYNNEI. Trimming at V came to 6 bases and at J to 6 bases, leaving 12 bases not matched to a gene. This CDR3 spans 15 amino acids. CDR3 residues: CASRGYRGSGDTQYF. CDR3 nucleotide sequence: TGTGCCAGCAGGGGGTACAGGGGATCCGGGGATACGCAGTATTTT. The full variable domain, completed using reference TRBV2 and TRBJ2-3, is EPEVTQTPSHQVTQMGQEVILRCVPISNHLYFYWYRQILGQKVEFLVSFYNNEISEKSEIFDDQFSVERPDGSNFTLKIRSTKLEDSAMYFCASRGYRGSGDTQYFGPGTRLTVL.

The sample holds a few counts of this clonotype. This sequence joins TRBV20-1 and TRBJ2-3, with D unclear. The CDR3 runs to 15 residues. Germline CDR1 DFQATT, CDR2 SNEGSKA (reference sequence). Trimming shortened V by 0 bases and J by 0 bases, and 10 bases separated the two germline ends. For the CDR3, the DNA is TGCAGTGCTAGAGATTTGGGGTCTAGCACAGATACGCAGTATTTT. Its protein product is CSARDLGSSTDTQYF.